The clone carrying this T cell receptor (beta chain) was counted ten times or more. This specimen comes from a study of patients and donors after allogeneic stem cell transplantation. TCRdb processed the RT-PCR reads anew with MiXCR; each CDR3 protein has one entry. The repertoire holds 920,000 or so distinct CDR3 sequences, with about a sixth as singletons. V trimming: 3 bases; J trimming: 0 bases; junction bases outside the gene matches: 1. This CDR3 is 15 amino acids long. Germline lookup yields CDR1 SGHTA and CDR2 FQGNSA. The sequence came from a human donor who was either an allogeneic HSCT recipient or a stem cell or donor lymphocyte infusion donor (not recorded which). It is not recorded whose cells these are; they may come from a transplant donor. Specimen: blood, either unsorted or a sorted T cell fraction (not recorded which). The chain links TRBV7-2 to TRBJ2-2, with 7 bases aligning to TRBD1. The CDR3 here is CASSFTGANTGELFF. The CDR3 DNA reads TGTGCCAGCAGCTTCACAGGGGCGAACACCGGGGAGCTGTTTTTT.